This T cell receptor (beta chain) comes out of a study of cytomegalovirus exposure and HLA in healthy donors. Study details: From donors who were HLA-typed, an early data release held approximately 91 million unique TCRs. Study results and limitations: According to a later analysis, donors in an Asian-associated ancestry cluster reportedly had fewer N-insertions than the roughly 720-donor mean.

Comments on this clone: Its target is not known.

60 Vbeta and 13 Jbeta primers were used in PCR. The data were produced by immunoSEQ multiplex PCR, yet TCRdb's version contains in-frame clones alone and is incomplete. In the table there are roughly 130,000 clones, around 65% of which are singletons. The sample taken for sequencing was PBMCs. This clonotype originated in a man aged 18 to 30 in good health and CMV-seronegative.

CDR3 sequence reads: CASSRGTTYEQYF. In nucleotides, the CDR3 is TGCGCCAGCAGCAGGGGGACTACCTACGAGCAGTACTTC. The rearrangement links TRBV5-1 to TRBJ2-7, with D perhaps matching TRBD2 (7 bases). Germline CDR1 is SGHRS and CDR2 is YFSETQ. Trimming took off 4 bases at V and 2 bases at J, with 10 bases between the two ends. The CDR3 loop spans 13 amino acids.